This TCR beta chain appears in the sequencing data of a study of Ad26.COV2.S vaccination and SARS-CoV-2 variants. As for the study in general: Of the COV1001 trial arms, the Ad26.COV2.S arm included the donor.

As to treatment: approximately 18 received Ad26.COV2.S at low or high dose, single or two shots; 5 received placebo; per-sample allocation not given. Sampling happened 63 days after the first vaccine or placebo injection. This clone occurred a few times. V shed 10 bases, J shed 4 bases, and the junction held 11 bases outside the gene matches. Germline V gene data show CDR1 as KGHSH and CDR2 as LQKENI. CDR3 length equals 16 residues. The protocol was immunoSEQ multiplex PCR, while the TCRdb copy is restricted to in-frame clones and leaves out a portion. The sample records hundreds of thousands of clones, around 90% being singletons.

The TCR originated in a person aged 18-60 years who received the Ad26.COV2.S COVID-19 vaccine or a placebo. This chain connects TRBV18 to TRBJ2-6; 9 nucleotides agree with TRBD1. The material was peripheral blood, obtained in a trial of Ad26.COV2.S vaccine versus placebo. CDR3 amino acids: CAITGGLGSGANVLTF. The CDR3 DNA sequence: TGTGCCATTACAGGGGGCCTTGGGTCCGGGGCCAACGTCCTGACTTTC. Based on the CDR3 plus reference TRBV18 and TRBJ2-6, the full variable domain is NAGVMQNPRHLVRRRGQEARLRCSPMKGHSHVYWYRQLPEEGLKFMVYLQKENIIDESGMPKERFSAEFPKEGPSILRIQQVVRGDSAAYFCAITGGLGSGANVLTFGAGSRLTVL.